Presented here are 4 T cell receptor beta chains from one specimen sequenced in a study of T cell repertoires in cytomegalovirus infection. TCRdb reanalysed the reads using MiXCR and keeps one entry per CDR3 protein. This table holds 200,000 or so distinct CDR3 sequences, about 39% found once. Which antigens these TCRs recognize remains unknown. Material: CD8+ T cells from cultured PBMCs, obtained from culture after CMV antigen stimulation. Receptors were obtained from a human donor in good health (CMV status not recorded). Some clones in this sample may be carry-over from other donors' samples.

V gene TRBV12-3 or TRBV12-4 combines with J gene TRBJ1-5; a possible D gene is TRBD1 (5 bases). The CDR3 length is 15 residues. Deletions cut 1 base from V and 0 bases from J, with 7 bases between. In DNA form, the CDR3 reads TGTGCCAGCAGTTTAGGGGGGTTTAGCAATCAGCCCCAGCATTTT. Its translation: CASSLGGFSNQPQHF.

This chain connects TRBV7-3 to TRBJ2-2; no firm D call. The CDR3 covers 14 residues. Germline CDR1 is SGHTA and CDR2 is FQGTGA. The germline V and J ends were trimmed by 2 bases and 0 bases, with 4 bases remaining between them. Written as DNA, the CDR3 is TGTGCCAGCAGCTTAGTTTCGAACACCGGGGAGCTGTTTTTT. The encoded protein is CASSLVSNTGELFF.

V usage is TRBV10-2 and J usage is TRBJ2-7; D remains ambiguous. Germline CDR1 WSHSY, CDR2 SAAADI. The CDR3 has 15 residues. With 6 bases removed from V and 3 bases from J, the gap between germline ends came to 18 bases. CDR3 residues: CASRDGPTGVYEQYF. The CDR3 coding sequence is TGCGCCAGCAGAGATGGACCTACCGGAGTCTACGAGCAGTACTTC.

The V call is TRBV7-9, the J call TRBJ2-1, with D possibly matching TRBD2 (7 bases). Trimming removed 11 bases at V and 1 base at J, with 18 bases between. The CDR3 has 15 residues. The germline CDR1 and CDR2 sequences are SEHNR and FQNEAQ (reference sequence). The CDR3 reads CAGGGGPRSYNEQFF. Written as DNA, the CDR3 is TGTGCCGGTGGGGGGGGGCCGAGGTCCTACAATGAGCAGTTCTTC. Filled out from reference TRBV7-9 and TRBJ2-1, the complete variable domain reads DTGVSQNPRHKITKRGQNVTFRCDPISEHNRLYWYRQTLGQGPEFLTYFQNEAQLEKSRLLSDRFSAERPKGSFSTLEIQRTEQGDSAMYLCAGGGGPRSYNEQFFGPGTRLTVL.